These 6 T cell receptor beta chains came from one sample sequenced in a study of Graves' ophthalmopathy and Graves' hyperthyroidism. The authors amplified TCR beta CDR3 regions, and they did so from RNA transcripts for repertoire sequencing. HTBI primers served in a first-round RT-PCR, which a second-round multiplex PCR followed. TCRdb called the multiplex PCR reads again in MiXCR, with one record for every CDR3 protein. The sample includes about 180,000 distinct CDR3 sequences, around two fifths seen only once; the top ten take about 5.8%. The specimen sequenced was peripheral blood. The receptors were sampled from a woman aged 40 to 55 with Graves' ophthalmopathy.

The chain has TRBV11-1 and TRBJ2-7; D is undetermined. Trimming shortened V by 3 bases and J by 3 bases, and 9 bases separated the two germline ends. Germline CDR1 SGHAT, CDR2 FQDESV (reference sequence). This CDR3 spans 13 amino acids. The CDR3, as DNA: TGTGCCAGCAGCTTGGACGGAGTCTACGAGCAGTACTTC. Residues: CASSLDGVYEQYF.

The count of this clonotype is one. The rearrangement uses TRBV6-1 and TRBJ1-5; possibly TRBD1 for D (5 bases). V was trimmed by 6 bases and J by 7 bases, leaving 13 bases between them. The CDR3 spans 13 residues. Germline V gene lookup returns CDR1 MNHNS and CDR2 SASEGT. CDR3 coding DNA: TGTGCCAGCAGGTGGGGCGGAAAACAGCCCCAGCATTTT. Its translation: CASRWGGKQPQHF.

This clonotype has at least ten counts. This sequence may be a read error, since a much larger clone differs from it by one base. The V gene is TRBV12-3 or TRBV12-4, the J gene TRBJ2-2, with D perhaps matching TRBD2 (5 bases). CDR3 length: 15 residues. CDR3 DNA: TGTGCCAGCAGTTTCCCTTCGGGGTTCACCGGGAAGCTGTTTTTT. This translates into CASSFPSGFTGKLFF.

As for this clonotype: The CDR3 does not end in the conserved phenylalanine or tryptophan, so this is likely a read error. CDR3 sequence (DNA): TGCAGTGCACCGGACAGGGGCTATGGCTACACCTCG. Its protein is CSAPDRGYGYTS. The chain uses TRBV20-1 and TRBJ1-2; 9 positions agree with TRBD1. This CDR3 contains 12 residues. CDR1 and CDR2 (germline): DFQATT, SNEGSKA (reference sequence). With V trimmed by 6 bases and J by 4 bases, 3 bases remained unmatched.

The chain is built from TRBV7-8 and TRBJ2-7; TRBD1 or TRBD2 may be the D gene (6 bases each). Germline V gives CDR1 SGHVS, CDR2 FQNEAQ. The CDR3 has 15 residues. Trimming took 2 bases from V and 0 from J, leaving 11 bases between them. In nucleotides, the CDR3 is TGTGCCAGCAGCTTAAGGGCGGGACACTCCTACGAGCAGTACTTC. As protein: CASSLRAGHSYEQYF.

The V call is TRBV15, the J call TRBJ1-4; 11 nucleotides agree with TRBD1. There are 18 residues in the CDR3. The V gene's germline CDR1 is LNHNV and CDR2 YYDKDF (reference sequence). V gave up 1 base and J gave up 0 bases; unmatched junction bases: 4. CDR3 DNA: TGTGCCACCAGCAGAGGCCGGGACAGGGGGGCAACTAATGAAAAACTGTTTTTT. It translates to CATSRGRDRGATNEKLFF.